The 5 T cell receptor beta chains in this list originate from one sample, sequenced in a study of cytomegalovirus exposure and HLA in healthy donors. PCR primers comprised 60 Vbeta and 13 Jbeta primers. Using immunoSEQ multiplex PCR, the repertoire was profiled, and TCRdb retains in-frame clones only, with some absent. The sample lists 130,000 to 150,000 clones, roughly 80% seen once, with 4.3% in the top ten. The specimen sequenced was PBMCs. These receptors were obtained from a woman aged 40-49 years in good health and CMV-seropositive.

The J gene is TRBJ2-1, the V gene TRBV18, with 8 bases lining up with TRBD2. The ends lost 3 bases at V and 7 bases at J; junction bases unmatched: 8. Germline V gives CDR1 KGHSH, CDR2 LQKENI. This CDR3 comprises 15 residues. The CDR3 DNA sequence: TGTGCCAGCTCACCCAACCTGGAGCGGGGGAATGAGCAGTTCTTC. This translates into CASSPNLERGNEQFF.

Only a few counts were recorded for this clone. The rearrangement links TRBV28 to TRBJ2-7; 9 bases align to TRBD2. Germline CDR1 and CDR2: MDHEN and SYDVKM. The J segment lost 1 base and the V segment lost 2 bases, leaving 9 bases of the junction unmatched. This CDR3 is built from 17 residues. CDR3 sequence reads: CASSLSSGLAHSYEQYF. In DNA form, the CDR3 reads TGTGCCAGCAGTTTAAGTTCGGGACTAGCCCATTCCTACGAGCAGTACTTC. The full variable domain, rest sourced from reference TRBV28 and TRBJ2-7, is DVKVTQSSRYLVKRTGEKVFLECVQDMDHENMFWYRQDPGLGLRLIYFSYDVKMKEKGDIPEGYSVSREKKERFSLILESASTNQTSMYLCASSLSSGLAHSYEQYFGPGTRLTVT.

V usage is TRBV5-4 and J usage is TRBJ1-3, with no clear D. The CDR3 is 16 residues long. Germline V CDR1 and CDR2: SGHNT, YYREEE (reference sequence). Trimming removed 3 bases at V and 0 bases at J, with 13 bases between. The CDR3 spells CASSSFTSSSGNTIYF. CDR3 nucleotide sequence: TGTGCCAGCAGCTCATTTACGTCGAGCTCTGGAAACACCATATATTTT.

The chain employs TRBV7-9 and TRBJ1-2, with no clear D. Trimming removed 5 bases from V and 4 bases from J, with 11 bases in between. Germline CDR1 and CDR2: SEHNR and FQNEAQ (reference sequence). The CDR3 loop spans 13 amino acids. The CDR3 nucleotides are TGTGCCAGCAGCCCCTCGGAGGGCTATGGCTACACCTTC. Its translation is CASSPSEGYGYTF.

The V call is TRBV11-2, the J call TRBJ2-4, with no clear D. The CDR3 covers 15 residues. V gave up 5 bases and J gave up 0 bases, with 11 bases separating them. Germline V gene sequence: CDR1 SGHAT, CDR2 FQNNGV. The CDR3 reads CASSLLTRAKNIQYF. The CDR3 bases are TGTGCCAGCAGCCTACTCACCCGAGCCAAAAACATTCAGTACTTC.